This TCR beta chain was profiled in a study of shared clonotypes between healthy human individuals. The CDR3 is 12 residues long. Trimming stripped 6 bases from V and 4 bases from J, with 7 bases between. From germline, CDR1 is SNHLY and CDR2 FYNNEI. Naive CD8 cells comprised CD45RO-negative, CCR7-positively selected cells, excluding terminally differentiated effector memory CD45RA+ cells. Broader study findings: Clonotype sharing levels among donors were expected to vary with sequencing depth. Sorted-subset sequencing, rarefaction showed, was incomplete despite large depth.

About this clone: The antigen is not known.

Each sorted subset replicate got 200 ng genomic DNA, roughly 33,000 genomes. Per the study methods: Junction-only sequences produced by ImmunoSEQ had no quality scores, so filtering differed. Clones were sequenced by immunoSEQ multiplex PCR, and TCRdb holds only the in-frame ones, with some missing. That table is the source of V, J and clone size, and D and trimming were worked out from the DNA. The sample yields some 2 million clones, about 94% seen once. This sequence was found in a man aged 18 to 35 in good health. The sample was naive CD8+ T cells sorted from blood. This chain links TRBV2 with TRBJ2-1, with D possibly being TRBD1 (5 bases). The CDR3 loop reads CASRTEYNEQFF. The DNA of the CDR3 is TGTGCCAGCAGGACAGAATACAATGAGCAGTTCTTC.